These 21 T cell receptor beta chains came from one sample sequenced in a study of cytomegalovirus exposure and HLA in healthy donors. PCR primers comprised 60 Vbeta and 13 Jbeta primers. Clones were sequenced by immunoSEQ multiplex PCR, and TCRdb holds only the in-frame ones, with some missing. The table records 160,000 or so clones, about 77% of them present only once. Sequenced: PBMCs. Receptors originate from a man aged 18 to 30 in good health and CMV-seropositive.

V gene TRBV2 combines with J gene TRBJ1-2, with 8 nucleotides matching TRBD1. The CDR3 extends over 14 amino acids. The germline V gene encodes CDR1 SNHLY and CDR2 FYNNEI. The V segment lost 5 bases and the J segment 4 bases; nucleotides outside the gene matches: 6. The CDR3 DNA reads TGTGCCAGCAGTTCGGACAGGGAGGTCTATGGCTACACCTTC. This sequence encodes CASSSDREVYGYTF.

This chain connects TRBV5-6 to TRBJ2-5, with TRBD1 as a possible D gene (6 bases). Germline CDR1 SGHDT, CDR2 YYEEEE. The CDR3 totals 18 residues. V shed 2 bases and J shed 3 bases, with 23 bases lying between them. The CDR3 nucleotides are TGTGCCAGCAGCTTTGATTCGTATATCGGGACATCTAAAGAGACCCAGTACTTC. This translates into CASSFDSYIGTSKETQYF.

This chain connects TRBV15 to TRBJ1-2; 11 nucleotides align to TRBD1. CDR1 is LNHNV, CDR2 YYDKDF, per germline (reference sequence). This CDR3 region has 15 residues. V was clipped by 2 bases and J by 3 bases; unmatched bases: 2. Here the CDR3 DNA reads TGTGCCACCAGCAGACCGGGACAGGGGGACTATGGCTACACCTTC. Translation gives CATSRPGQGDYGYTF. Full variable domain (rest looked up from reference TRBV15 and TRBJ1-2): DAMVIQNPRYQVTQFGKPVTLSCSQTLNHNVMYWYQQKSSQAPKLLFHYYDKDFNNEADTPDNFQSRRPNTSFCFLDIRSPGLGDTAMYLCATSRPGQGDYGYTFGSGTRLTVV.

As DNA, the CDR3 is TGTGCCAGCACAGACCAGGGCTTCGAGTACGAGCAGTACTTC. Protein product: CASTDQGFEYEQYF. The rearrangement joins TRBV7-9 to TRBJ2-7; D is possibly TRBD1 (5 bases). From germline, CDR1 is SEHNR and CDR2 FQNEAQ (reference sequence). The germline V and J ends were trimmed by 7 bases and 4 bases, with 17 bases remaining between them. This CDR3 comprises 14 residues.

The V call is TRBV27, the J call TRBJ2-1; TRBD2 matches at 9 bases. The V segment lost 4 bases and the J segment 2 bases; nucleotides outside the gene matches: 12. This CDR3 contains 18 residues. CDR1 and CDR2 from the germline V gene are MNHEY and SMNVEV (reference sequence). CDR3 in amino acids: CASSSSRGLASTYNEQFF. Here the CDR3 DNA reads TGTGCCAGCAGTTCCTCACGCGGACTAGCGTCCACCTACAATGAGCAGTTCTTC.

This chain joins TRBV2 and TRBJ1-2; D is perhaps TRBD1 (6 bases). The ends were cut back, 9 bases at V and 8 bases at J, with 16 bases in the middle. Germline CDR1 is SNHLY and CDR2 is FYNNEI. The CDR3 covers 12 residues. CDR3 amino acids: CASRTGPGGYTF. Written as DNA, the CDR3 is TGTGCCAGTCGAACAGGGCCTGGGGGCTACACCTTC.

The chain has TRBV27 and TRBJ1-2; TRBD1 is a possible D gene (6 bases). This CDR3 is built from 14 residues. Germline V gives CDR1 MNHEY, CDR2 SMNVEV (reference sequence). V was shortened by 4 bases and J by 7 bases, with 16 bases between the two germline ends. DNA for the CDR3: TGTGCCAGCAGTTCTGAAGGGGCGGGGGCTGGCTACACCTTC. Translation gives CASSSEGAGAGYTF.

The CDR3 region is CATSIGTGITNSPLHF. For the CDR3, the DNA is TGTGCCACCAGCATCGGGACAGGGATCACTAATTCACCCCTCCACTTT. V and J are TRBV15 and TRBJ1-6, with 9 bases identical to TRBD1. After removal of 4 bases from V and 6 bases from J, the junction contained 7 bases not matched to a gene. Germline CDR1 and CDR2: LNHNV and YYDKDF (reference sequence). The CDR3 loop spans 16 amino acids.

For the CDR3, the DNA is TGTGCCAGCAGCGTCGCAGGGTACGAGCAGTACTTC. It encodes CASSVAGYEQYF. The gene calls are TRBV5-4 and TRBJ2-7, with D possibly matching TRBD1 (5 bases). V dropped 4 bases and J dropped 4 bases, with 9 bases sitting between them. The CDR3 has 12 residues. In germline, CDR1 is SGHNT, CDR2 YYREEE (reference sequence).

DNA of the CDR3: TGTGCCAGCAGTGAATCGGGAGATACGCAGTATTTT. Protein product: CASSESGDTQYF. The chain recombines TRBV2 with TRBJ2-3, with D hard to call. The CDR3 has 12 amino acids. CDR1 is SNHLY and CDR2 is FYNNEI in the germline V gene. V was cut by 2 bases and J by 5 bases, with 5 bases left in between.

This clone occurred once. The chain links TRBV5-1 to TRBJ2-3; TRBD2 might be the D (6 bases). Germline V lookup: CDR1 SGHRS, CDR2 YFSETQ. There are 16 residues in the CDR3. Trimming shortened V by 4 bases and J by 4 bases, and 19 bases separated the two germline ends. The CDR3 DNA follows: TGCGCCAGCAGCCCGGAATACCGTGGGACTCCAGATACGCAGTATTTT. This translates into CASSPEYRGTPDTQYF. Looking up the rest from reference TRBV5-1 and TRBJ2-3 gives the full variable domain: KAGVTQTPRYLIKTRGQQVTLSCSPISGHRSVSWYQQTPGQGLQFLFEYFSETQRNKGNFPGRFSGRQFSNSRSEMNVSTLELGDSALYLCASSPEYRGTPDTQYFGPGTRLTVL.

The chain joins TRBV29-1 to TRBJ1-1; possible D gene TRBD1, 5 bases. Trimming stripped 6 bases from V and 8 bases from J, with 13 bases between. The CDR3 contains 11 residues. CDR1 and CDR2 from the germline V gene are SQVTM and ANQGSEA. This CDR3 reads CSVQRGAEAFF. The CDR3 DNA is TGCAGCGTCCAACGTGGGGCGGAAGCTTTCTTT.

The CDR3 loop reads CASSFGTGVYEQYF. The CDR3, as DNA: TGTGCCAGCAGCTTCGGGACAGGGGTCTACGAGCAGTACTTC. The chain combines TRBV5-4 with TRBJ2-7; 10 bases are a match to TRBD1. This CDR3 is 14 amino acids long. V trimming: 2 bases; J trimming: 3 bases; junction bases outside the gene matches: 2. Germline CDR1 and CDR2: SGHNT and YYREEE (reference sequence).

The genes are TRBV29-1 and TRBJ1-1; TRBD1 might be the D (6 bases). The germline V gene has CDR1 SQVTM and CDR2 ANQGSEA. This CDR3 comprises 14 residues. With 4 bases removed from V and 1 base from J, the gap between germline ends came to 13 bases. Here the CDR3 DNA reads TGCAGCGTTGCAGGTGGGACATCGAACACTGAAGCTTTCTTT. Translation gives CSVAGGTSNTEAFF.

This chain uses TRBV5-1 with TRBJ1-4; the match to TRBD1 covers 7 bases. Trimming at V came to 3 bases and at J to 3 bases, leaving 8 bases not matched to a gene. Germline assignment: CDR1 SGHRS and CDR2 YFSETQ. The CDR3 is made up of 16 amino acids. CDR3 sequence reads: CASSYLTGTANEKLFF. The CDR3, as DNA: TGCGCCAGCAGCTACCTTACCGGGACAGCTAATGAAAAACTGTTTTTT.

V usage is TRBV2 and J usage is TRBJ2-7, with a possible D match to TRBD2 (5 bases). V lost 8 bases and J lost 6, with 20 bases in between. Germline CDR1 SNHLY, CDR2 FYNNEI. CDR3 length: 14 residues. The CDR3 loop is CASFATMGKGEQYF. The DNA of the CDR3 is TGTGCCAGCTTTGCGACTATGGGAAAGGGCGAGCAGTACTTC.

J is TRBJ2-7 and V is TRBV30, with 9 bases identical to TRBD1. The CDR3 totals 14 residues. CDR1 GTSNPN and CDR2 SVGIG come from the germline V gene (reference sequence). Losses at the gene ends were 7 bases for V and 4 bases for J; bases not matched to a gene: 11. The CDR3 nucleotides read TGTGCCTTTGAGACCGGGACAGGGTTGTACGAGCAGTACTTC. It is translated as CAFETGTGLYEQYF.

The chain uses TRBV19 and TRBJ2-3, with 13 bases identical to TRBD2. This CDR3 has 16 amino acids. The V segment lost 4 bases and the J segment 5 bases; nucleotides outside the gene matches: 6. CDR1 LNHDA and CDR2 SQIVND come from the germline V gene (reference sequence). The CDR3, as DNA: TGTGCCAGTAGTACCCGACTAGCGGGAGGTCTAGATACGCAGTATTTT. Translated: CASSTRLAGGLDTQYF.

This rearrangement joins TRBV4-2 to TRBJ1-5, with 12 bases lining up with TRBD1. With 3 bases clipped from V and 5 bases from J, the junction kept 5 bases outside the gene matches. The V gene's germline CDR1 is LGHNA and CDR2 YNFKEQ. This CDR3 contains 16 residues. CDR3 residues: CASSQLGTGGDQPQHF. The DNA for the CDR3 is TGTGCCAGCAGCCAGCTCGGGACAGGGGGCGATCAGCCCCAGCATTTT.

DNA of the CDR3: TGTGCCAGCAGGGGGGGAGGGACATTCATGTCCGGGGAGCTGTTTTTT. Translation: CASRGGGTFMSGELFF. The V and J genes are TRBV2 and TRBJ2-2; TRBD2 might be the D (7 bases). The germline V gene encodes CDR1 SNHLY and CDR2 FYNNEI. V was cut by 6 bases and J by 6 bases, with 20 bases left in between. The CDR3 extends over 16 amino acids.

V usage is TRBV5-1 and J usage is TRBJ2-1, with 11 bases matching TRBD2. Germline V gene data show CDR1 as SGHRS and CDR2 as YFSETQ. This CDR3 spans 15 amino acids. V was clipped by 1 base and J by 12 bases; unmatched bases: 9. CDR3 sequence: CASSLRLAGQWGQFF. As DNA, the CDR3 is TGCGCCAGCAGCTTGCGACTAGCGGGACAATGGGGGCAGTTCTTC.